The TCR beta chain under discussion was sequenced for a study of cytomegalovirus exposure and HLA in healthy donors. Broader study findings: Across all donors, roughly uniform sequencing depth was an assumption of the presence/absence analyses. CMV serostatus stood as the only immune exposure information on hand.

Likely unrecorded immune exposures existed in these nominally healthy donors. In the case of this clone: Its antigen is undetermined.

PCR involved 60 Vbeta and 13 Jbeta primers. Clones were read by immunoSEQ multiplex PCR, and TCRdb kept only the in-frame ones, dropping some. Seen here are about 69,000 clones, roughly four fifths observed once, and the top ten hold 11%. This sequence was found in a woman aged 55-70 years in good health and CMV-seropositive. Material: PBMCs.

The CDR3 spells CSVSVQGFLHF. The CDR3 DNA reads TGCAGTGTGTCCGTACAGGGTTTCCTCCACTTT. This chain links TRBV20-1 with TRBJ1-6; a possible D gene is TRBD1 (6 bases). The germline V gene encodes CDR1 DFQATT and CDR2 SNEGSKA (reference sequence). V lost 7 bases, J lost 15 bases, and 16 bases lay in between. The CDR3 spans 11 residues.